These T cell receptor beta chains were read from a single sample in a study of T cell responses to AZD1222 COVID-19 vaccine. Clones were sequenced by immunoSEQ multiplex PCR, and TCRdb holds only the in-frame ones, with some missing. Seen here are tens of thousands of clones, 75% to 95% observed once, and the top ten hold 4.5%. The sample was peripheral blood, taken on day 0 of MenACWY control vaccination. Every receptor here comes from an adult in good health. Each CDR3 is given with its conserved first and last residue. D genes are given only for firm matches. Size is stated for part of the rows, as once, few or many counts, or as a class when the clone is expanded.

abundance	v_gene	d_gene	j_gene	CDR3nt	CDR3aa
-	TRBV3-1/TRBV3-2	-	TRBJ2-6	TGTGCCAGCAGCTCAGAGCGCCCTGGGGCCAACGTCCTGACTTTC	CASSSERPGANVLTF
once	TRBV7-2	-	TRBJ1-2	TGTGCCAGCAGCTTACAGTCATTTCGTGGCTACACCTTC	CASSLQSFRGYTF
-	TRBV4-1	-	TRBJ1-1	TGCGCCAGCAGCCACGCACAGGGAGGGGTCGAAGCTTTCTTT	CASSHAQGGVEAFF
-	TRBV18	-	TRBJ2-7	TGTGCCAGCTCACCACGGCGGGACAGTTACGAGCAGTACTTC	CASSPRRDSYEQYF
-	TRBV29-1	-	TRBJ2-4	TGCAGCGCAAAGGAGGCTTGGATAAACATTCAGTACTTC	CSAKEAWINIQYF
-	TRBV6-5	-	TRBJ1-1	TGTGCCAGCAGTCGGCTTGGGACTGAAGCTTTCTTT	CASSRLGTEAFF
-	TRBV7-2	-	TRBJ1-2	TGTGCCAGCAGCCCCGGGTCGTTGGGCGGCTACACCTTC	CASSPGSLGGYTF
-	TRBV6-5	-	TRBJ1-1	TGTGCCAGCAGTTATGAATTGGGAGCTTTCTTT	CASSYELGAFF
-	TRBV10-1	TRBD1	TRBJ1-3	TGCGCCAGGGAACCGGGACAGGGTGTCCCATCCGGAAACACCATATATTTT	CAREPGQGVPSGNTIYF
-	TRBV11-2	-	TRBJ1-3	TGTGCCAGCACTGGACCGGCAAGGGACACCATATATTTT	CASTGPARDTIYF
-	TRBV5-1	-	TRBJ2-5	TGCGCCAGCAGCCCCGGACAGCTCCAAGAGACCCAGTACTTC	CASSPGQLQETQYF
-	TRBV12-3/TRBV12-4	-	TRBJ2-2	TGTGCCAGCAGTTTAAGGTCCCGCGGGGAGCTGTTTTTT	CASSLRSRGELFF
-	TRBV15	-	TRBJ1-3	TGTGCCACCAGCAGAGATATGGGGTATGGAAACACCATATATTTT	CATSRDMGYGNTIYF
-	TRBV3-1/TRBV3-2	-	TRBJ1-1	TGTGCCAGCAGCCAAGTATGGGGAACTGAAGCTTTCTTT	CASSQVWGTEAFF
-	TRBV7-2	-	TRBJ2-7	TGTGCCAGCAGCCCTTCGGCCTACGAGCAGTACTTC	CASSPSAYEQYF
-	TRBV19	-	TRBJ2-7	TGTGCCAGTAGTATCCAGGGAGCCCCTGGCTACGAGCAGTACTTC	CASSIQGAPGYEQYF
-	TRBV7-9	-	TRBJ1-4	TGTGCCAGCAGCTTAGCCGGGACGCCAGTTCATGAAAAACTGTTTTTT	CASSLAGTPVHEKLFF
-	TRBV19	TRBD2	TRBJ2-7	TGTGCCAGTAACCGGACTAGCGGCTACGAGCAGTACTTC	CASNRTSGYEQYF
-	TRBV5-1	TRBD2	TRBJ2-3	TGCGCCAGCAGCTTGGAGACTAGCGGTACGGGTACGCAGTATTTT	CASSLETSGTGTQYF
-	TRBV5-6	-	TRBJ1-1	TGTGCCAGCAGCTTGGAATACGGATTGAACACTGAAGCTTTCTTT	CASSLEYGLNTEAFF
-	TRBV2	-	TRBJ2-5	TGTGCCAGCAGGCGACAGTACCAAGAGACCCAGTACTTC	CASRRQYQETQYF
-	TRBV6-5	TRBD1	TRBJ2-4	TGTGCCAGCAACATGGACAGGGGGGACATTCAGTACTTC	CASNMDRGDIQYF
-	TRBV4-2	-	TRBJ1-1	TGTGCCAGCAGCCATGGGTCAGGGACTGAAGCTTTCTTT	CASSHGSGTEAFF
-	TRBV29-1	-	TRBJ2-1	TGCAGCGGCCTCTATGCGCCCTGGGATGAGCAGTTCTTC	CSGLYAPWDEQFF
-	TRBV11-2	-	TRBJ2-7	TGTGCCAGCAGCTTGGAAGACATCCCGGGCTACGAGCAGTACTTC	CASSLEDIPGYEQYF
-	TRBV27	-	TRBJ1-2	TGTGCCAGCAGTTTATACGGGACCGGAGGCGGCTACACCTTC	CASSLYGTGGGYTF
-	TRBV7-6	TRBD1	TRBJ2-7	TGTGCCAGCAGCCCGCAGACAGGGGTCGAGCAGTACTTC	CASSPQTGVEQYF
-	TRBV12-3/TRBV12-4	-	TRBJ1-5	TGTGCCAGCAAGACGGAGAATCAGCCCCAGCATTTT	CASKTENQPQHF
-	TRBV19	-	TRBJ2-5	TGTGCCAGTAGTAGACAGACAGGCCAAGGAGAGACCCAGTACTTC	CASSRQTGQGETQYF
-	TRBV6-2/TRBV6-3	TRBD2	TRBJ2-7	TGTGCCAGCAGTTACGAGGGGACTAGCGGCTACGAGCAGTACTTC	CASSYEGTSGYEQYF
-	TRBV27	-	TRBJ2-1	TGTGCCAGCAGTTCAGGCGGGCCATCCTACAATGAGCAGTTCTTC	CASSSGGPSYNEQFF
-	TRBV2	-	TRBJ1-5	TGTGCCAGCAGTCCGTCCCCGAGAGCCCAGCATTTT	CASSPSPRAQHF
-	TRBV7-8	-	TRBJ1-5	TGTGCCAGCAGCTTAGGTAGCTTTTATAGCAATCAGCCCCAGCATTTT	CASSLGSFYSNQPQHF
once	TRBV11-2	TRBD2	TRBJ2-1	TGTGCCAGCAGCTTCGGGGGGGCGGCGAGCTCCTACAATGAGCAGTTCTTC	CASSFGGAASSYNEQFF
-	TRBV5-1	TRBD1	TRBJ1-5	TGCGCCAGCAGTTCCGGGACAGGGGGCGAGGTACAGCCCCAGCATTTT	CASSSGTGGEVQPQHF
-	TRBV2	TRBD1	TRBJ2-5	TGTGCCAGCAGTATACAGGGGGCTGAGACCCAGTACTTC	CASSIQGAETQYF
-	TRBV6-5	TRBD1	TRBJ2-1	TGTGCCAGCAGACGGGACAGGGGACAAGAAGATGAGCAGTTCTTC	CASRRDRGQEDEQFF
-	TRBV19	-	TRBJ1-1	TGTGCCAGTCTCTGGGGAGACACTGAAGCTTTCTTT	CASLWGDTEAFF
-	TRBV7-9	-	TRBJ1-4	TGTGCCAGCAGCCCCTCAAGGACTGGGGAGGGAGGCGAAAAACTGTTTTTT	CASSPSRTGEGGEKLFF
-	TRBV7-3	-	TRBJ1-6	TGTGCCAGCAGCTTAACACGGTATAATTCACCCCTCCACTTT	CASSLTRYNSPLHF
-	TRBV2	-	TRBJ2-7	TGTGCCAGCCGCCTAGCGCGTTACGAGCAGTACTTC	CASRLARYEQYF
-	TRBV10-3	-	TRBJ1-6	TGTGCCATCAGTGAGTCGGAGGTCAGTGGAACCCTCCACTTT	CAISESEVSGTLHF
-	TRBV6-1	-	TRBJ1-4	TGTGCCAGCAGTGAATTCAGCAGGGAAAGACTGTTTTTT	CASSEFSRERLFF
-	TRBV5-1	-	TRBJ1-2	TGCGCCAGCAGCTTGGGGTCCAGGGCCGGTGGCTACACCTTC	CASSLGSRAGGYTF
-	TRBV7-9	-	TRBJ2-1	TGTGCCAGCAGCTTAGCGGGAGTGACCCCCTACAATGAGCAGTTCTTC	CASSLAGVTPYNEQFF
once	TRBV27	TRBD2	TRBJ2-1	TGTGCCAGCAGTTTGATCGCGGGAGAGTACAATGAGCAGTTCTTC	CASSLIAGEYNEQFF
-	TRBV10-2	-	TRBJ2-3	TGCGCCAGCAGTGAGTCGGGTGTGGGGGCTGGTGGAGATACGCAGTATTTT	CASSESGVGAGGDTQYF
-	TRBV13	-	TRBJ1-3	TGTGCCAGCAGCTTGGGGGACTCTGGAAACACCATATATTTT	CASSLGDSGNTIYF